Sequencing of this TCR beta chain was carried out in a study of OX40 agonist ivuxolimab in advanced cancers. For the study at large: Three patients had partial responses: one hepatocellular carcinoma, two cutaneous melanoma. Study results and caveats: Also present in some nonresponders was a low level of normalized T-cell clonal expansion.

Notes on this clone: Its antigen is unknown.

The CDR3 spans 14 residues. The ends were cut back, 4 bases at V and 4 bases at J, with 10 bases in the middle. Germline values: CDR1 KGHSH, CDR2 LQKENI. TCRdb keeps only in-frame clones here, not all; method: immunoSEQ multiplex PCR. The table shows tens of thousands of clones, with more than 80% occurring only once. This rearrangement joins TRBV18 to TRBJ2-2; the D gene is possibly TRBD1 (5 bases). The receptor was derived from an adult with an advanced solid tumor such as melanoma, head and neck, liver or kidney cancer. This material consisted of CD4+ or CD8+ T cells sorted from blood, taken in a trial of the OX40 agonist ivuxolimab. DNA of the CDR3: TGTGCCAGCTCACTACAGGATCTCACCGGGGAGCTGTTTTTT. This sequence encodes CASSLQDLTGELFF. Supplemented by reference TRBV18 and TRBJ2-2, the full variable domain reads NAGVMQNPRHLVRRRGQEARLRCSPMKGHSHVYWYRQLPEEGLKFMVYLQKENIIDESGMPKERFSAEFPKEGPSILRIQQVVRGDSAAYFCASSLQDLTGELFFGEGSRLTVL.